A selection of T cell receptor beta chains follows, all from one sample in a study of a mutant IDH1 vaccine in newly diagnosed glioma. Assay: immunoSEQ multiplex PCR; the TCRdb copy retains only in-frame clones and omits some. There are about 66,000 clones in the sample; around 85% occur only once, and under 3.5% lies in the top ten. Material: PBMCs, obtained from a glioma patient treated with radiotherapy, temozolomide or both. These receptors all come from a man in his thirties or forties with glioma. The CDR3 runs from the conserved cysteine through the conserved F or W. The order of the fields is V gene, D gene, J gene, clone size, CDR3 DNA, CDR3 protein. The D gene is left open where the match is weak. Some rows mark clone size as missing; the rest say once, few, many or name a class of expanded clone.

v_call: TRBV5-1; d_call: TRBD1; j_call: TRBJ1-1; clone_size: NA; cdr3_nt: TGCGCCAGCAGCGAACCGACAGGGGTTCCCACTGAAGCTTTCTTT; cdr3_aa: CASSEPTGVPTEAFF
v_call: TRBV10-3; d_call: NA; j_call: TRBJ1-5; clone_size: NA; cdr3_nt: TGTGCCATCGGGGGGCAGCCCCAGCATTTT; cdr3_aa: CAIGGQPQHF
v_call: TRBV4-1; d_call: NA; j_call: TRBJ1-5; clone_size: NA; cdr3_nt: TGCGCCAGCAGCCAATGGCCAGGCGACTATAGCAATCAGCCCCAGCATTTT; cdr3_aa: CASSQWPGDYSNQPQHF
v_call: TRBV7-6; d_call: NA; j_call: TRBJ2-3; clone_size: NA; cdr3_nt: TGTGCCAGCAGCTTAGGACCCAGGGGCGCGAAAGATACGCAGTATTTT; cdr3_aa: CASSLGPRGAKDTQYF
v_call: TRBV27; d_call: TRBD2; j_call: TRBJ2-1; clone_size: NA; cdr3_nt: TGTGCCAGCAGTTTAGACCCGGGACTAGCGGAGAAGCAGTTCTTC; cdr3_aa: CASSLDPGLAEKQFF
v_call: TRBV5-1; d_call: TRBD2; j_call: TRBJ2-7; clone_size: NA; cdr3_nt: TGCGCCAGCACCCACGGACTAGCGGGGGGATACGAGCAGTACTTC; cdr3_aa: CASTHGLAGGYEQYF
v_call: TRBV19; d_call: NA; j_call: TRBJ1-5; clone_size: NA; cdr3_nt: TGTGCCAGTAGTTGGGGCAGGGTTCAGCCCCAGCATTTT; cdr3_aa: CASSWGRVQPQHF
v_call: TRBV6-5; d_call: NA; j_call: TRBJ2-2; clone_size: NA; cdr3_nt: TGTGCCAGCAGGAGGCCCGGGGGAACCGGGGAGCTGTTTTTT; cdr3_aa: CASRRPGGTGELFF
v_call: TRBV29-1; d_call: TRBD1; j_call: TRBJ2-5; clone_size: NA; cdr3_nt: TGCAGCGACTTCGACGGGACAGCTCAAGAGACCCAGTACTTC; cdr3_aa: CSDFDGTAQETQYF
v_call: TRBV7-8; d_call: NA; j_call: TRBJ1-1; clone_size: NA; cdr3_nt: TGTGCCAGCAGCTTAGGGAGGGCGACGGGGATGAACACTGAAGCTTTCTTT; cdr3_aa: CASSLGRATGMNTEAFF
v_call: TRBV6-6; d_call: TRBD1; j_call: TRBJ1-1; clone_size: NA; cdr3_nt: TGTGCCAGCAGTTACCCCCCAGGGGGTCCTGAAGCTTTCTTT; cdr3_aa: CASSYPPGGPEAFF
v_call: TRBV28; d_call: NA; j_call: TRBJ2-5; clone_size: NA; cdr3_nt: TGTGCCAGCAGTCAAGGGAAAGAGACCCAGTACTTC; cdr3_aa: CASSQGKETQYF
v_call: TRBV6-6; d_call: NA; j_call: TRBJ1-2; clone_size: NA; cdr3_nt: TGTGCCAGCAGGCCCCCCGGGGAGGGCGGATGGGGCTACACCTTC; cdr3_aa: CASRPPGEGGWGYTF
v_call: TRBV28; d_call: NA; j_call: TRBJ2-5; clone_size: NA; cdr3_nt: TGTGCCAGCACGGGCCTTGGAGCGACGCAAGAGACCCAGTACTTC; cdr3_aa: CASTGLGATQETQYF
v_call: TRBV20-1; d_call: NA; j_call: TRBJ2-7; clone_size: NA; cdr3_nt: TGCAGTGTTCGAGGTCTTGGCGAGCAGTACTTC; cdr3_aa: CSVRGLGEQYF
v_call: TRBV7-2; d_call: NA; j_call: TRBJ2-7; clone_size: NA; cdr3_nt: TGTGCCAGCAGCTTACCAGCCAGTCTTAGCTCCTACGAGCAGTACTTC; cdr3_aa: CASSLPASLSSYEQYF
v_call: TRBV19; d_call: NA; j_call: TRBJ1-4; clone_size: NA; cdr3_nt: TGTGCCAGTAGTGTCACCCTCGGGCCAGTCGGGGAAAAACTGTTTTTT; cdr3_aa: CASSVTLGPVGEKLFF
v_call: TRBV11-3; d_call: TRBD2; j_call: TRBJ2-5; clone_size: NA; cdr3_nt: TGTGCCAGCAGCCAAACGCTAGCGGGGGGGCCTCAAGAGACCCAGTACTTC; cdr3_aa: CASSQTLAGGPQETQYF
v_call: TRBV5-1; d_call: TRBD1; j_call: TRBJ1-1; clone_size: NA; cdr3_nt: TGCGCCAGCAGCTCATCTCCGGGACAGGGTATAGCTTTCTTT; cdr3_aa: CASSSSPGQGIAFF
v_call: TRBV5-1; d_call: NA; j_call: TRBJ2-1; clone_size: NA; cdr3_nt: TGCGCCAGCAGCTTGGCGGGACAACGAAACAATGAGCAGTTCTTC; cdr3_aa: CASSLAGQRNNEQFF
v_call: TRBV30; d_call: NA; j_call: TRBJ1-3; clone_size: NA; cdr3_nt: TGTGCCTGCAAATACTTAGGGTCGCGAGGAAACACCATATATTTT; cdr3_aa: CACKYLGSRGNTIYF
v_call: TRBV7-9; d_call: NA; j_call: TRBJ1-5; clone_size: few; cdr3_nt: TGTGCCAGCAGCTTAGTGCTGGGGGGACGGGGCAATCAGCCCCAGCATTTT; cdr3_aa: CASSLVLGGRGNQPQHF
v_call: TRBV7-6; d_call: NA; j_call: TRBJ1-3; clone_size: NA; cdr3_nt: TGTGCCAGCAGCTTAATAAGGAGGACAATGACTGGAAACACCATATATTTT; cdr3_aa: CASSLIRRTMTGNTIYF
v_call: TRBV6-5; d_call: NA; j_call: TRBJ2-7; clone_size: NA; cdr3_nt: TGTGCCAGCAGTAAAACAGGTTTCGAGCAGTACTTC; cdr3_aa: CASSKTGFEQYF
v_call: TRBV7-9; d_call: NA; j_call: TRBJ2-7; clone_size: NA; cdr3_nt: TGTGCCAGCAGCTCTGTGTTTGACCTATACTTC; cdr3_aa: CASSSVFDLYF
v_call: TRBV18; d_call: TRBD1; j_call: TRBJ2-1; clone_size: once; cdr3_nt: TGTGCCAGCTCACCACCGGGACAGGGCTACAATGAGCAGTTCTTC; cdr3_aa: CASSPPGQGYNEQFF
v_call: TRBV10-3; d_call: NA; j_call: TRBJ1-2; clone_size: NA; cdr3_nt: TGTGCCATCAGTGGGTTGGGGGGCATTGTCTATGGCTACACCTTC; cdr3_aa: CAISGLGGIVYGYTF
v_call: TRBV28; d_call: TRBD1; j_call: TRBJ1-4; clone_size: NA; cdr3_nt: TGTGCCAGCAGTTTACTAGGTACAGGGGTGAATGAAAAACTGTTTTTT; cdr3_aa: CASSLLGTGVNEKLFF
v_call: TRBV7-9; d_call: TRBD2; j_call: TRBJ2-5; clone_size: NA; cdr3_nt: TGTGCCAGCAGCTCCCCGGCTAGCGGGGGGAGCCAAGAGACCCAGTACTTC; cdr3_aa: CASSSPASGGSQETQYF
v_call: TRBV5-1; d_call: NA; j_call: TRBJ2-5; clone_size: NA; cdr3_nt: TGCGCCAGCAGCTTGGTGCCCCAAGAGACCCAGTACTTC; cdr3_aa: CASSLVPQETQYF